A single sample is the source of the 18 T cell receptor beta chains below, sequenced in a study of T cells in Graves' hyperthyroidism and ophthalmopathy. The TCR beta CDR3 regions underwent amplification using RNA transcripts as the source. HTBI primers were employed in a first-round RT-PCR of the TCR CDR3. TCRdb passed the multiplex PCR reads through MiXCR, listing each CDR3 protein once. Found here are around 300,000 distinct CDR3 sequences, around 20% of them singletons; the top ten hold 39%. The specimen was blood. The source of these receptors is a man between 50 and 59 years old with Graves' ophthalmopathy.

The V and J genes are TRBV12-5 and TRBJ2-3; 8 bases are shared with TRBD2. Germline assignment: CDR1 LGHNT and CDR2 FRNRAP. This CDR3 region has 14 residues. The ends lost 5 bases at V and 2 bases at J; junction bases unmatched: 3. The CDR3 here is CASGISGITDTQYF. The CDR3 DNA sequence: TGTGCTAGTGGTATTAGCGGGATCACAGATACGCAGTATTTT.

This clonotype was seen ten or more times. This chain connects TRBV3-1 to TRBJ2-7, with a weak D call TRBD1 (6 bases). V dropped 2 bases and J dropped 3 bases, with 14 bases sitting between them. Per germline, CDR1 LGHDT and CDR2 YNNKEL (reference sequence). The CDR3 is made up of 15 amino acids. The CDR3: CASSQRPGTNYEQYF. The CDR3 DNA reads TGTGCCAGCAGCCAAAGGCCCGGGACAAACTACGAGCAGTACTTC.

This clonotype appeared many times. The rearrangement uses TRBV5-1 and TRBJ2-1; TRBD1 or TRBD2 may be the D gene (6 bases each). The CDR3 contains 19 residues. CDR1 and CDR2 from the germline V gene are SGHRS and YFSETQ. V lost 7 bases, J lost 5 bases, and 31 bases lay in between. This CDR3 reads CASRRWGAVGAPLDNEQFF. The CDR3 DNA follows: TGCGCCAGCCGTCGTTGGGGGGCGGTTGGTGCGCCCTTGGACAATGAGCAGTTCTTC.

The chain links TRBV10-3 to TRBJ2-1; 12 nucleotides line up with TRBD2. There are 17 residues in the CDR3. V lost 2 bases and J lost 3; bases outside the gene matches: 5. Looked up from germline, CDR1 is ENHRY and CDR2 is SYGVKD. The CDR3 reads CAISEKTSGGNYNEQFF. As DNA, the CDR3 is TGTGCCATCAGTGAGAAGACTAGCGGGGGTAACTACAATGAGCAGTTCTTC.

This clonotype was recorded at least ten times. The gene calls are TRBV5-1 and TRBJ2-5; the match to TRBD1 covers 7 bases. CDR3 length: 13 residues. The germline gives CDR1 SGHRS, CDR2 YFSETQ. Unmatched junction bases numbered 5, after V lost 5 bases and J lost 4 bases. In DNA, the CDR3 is TGCGCCAGCAGGAAGACAGGGCTAGAGACCCAGTACTTC. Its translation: CASRKTGLETQYF.

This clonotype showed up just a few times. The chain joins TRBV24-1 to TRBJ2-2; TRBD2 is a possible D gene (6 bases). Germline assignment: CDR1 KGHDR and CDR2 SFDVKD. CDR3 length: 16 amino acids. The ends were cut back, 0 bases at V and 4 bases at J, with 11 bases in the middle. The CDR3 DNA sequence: TGTGCCACCAGTGATTTGTTGGGAGGTCCCACCGGGGAGCTGTTTTTT. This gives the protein CATSDLLGGPTGELFF.

The CDR3 DNA reads TGCGCCAGCAGCTTGGACACTAACTATGGCTACACCTTC. Its protein is CASSLDTNYGYTF. The genes are TRBV5-1 and TRBJ1-2; no reliable D call. This CDR3 has 13 amino acids. The germline V gene encodes CDR1 SGHRS and CDR2 YFSETQ. V was pared by 0 bases and J by 0 bases, with 3 bases between.

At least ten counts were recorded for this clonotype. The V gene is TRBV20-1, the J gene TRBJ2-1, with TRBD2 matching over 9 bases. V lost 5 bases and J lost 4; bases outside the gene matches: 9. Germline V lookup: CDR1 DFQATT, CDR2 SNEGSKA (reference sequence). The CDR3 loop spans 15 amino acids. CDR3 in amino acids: CSAPRSGRPYNEQFF. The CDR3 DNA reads TGCAGTGCTCCCAGAAGCGGGAGGCCTTACAATGAGCAGTTCTTC.

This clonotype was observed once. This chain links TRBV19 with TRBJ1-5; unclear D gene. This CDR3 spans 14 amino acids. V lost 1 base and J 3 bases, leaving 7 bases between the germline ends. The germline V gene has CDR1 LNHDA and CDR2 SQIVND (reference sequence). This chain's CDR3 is CASSIVGVNQPQHF. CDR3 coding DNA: TGTGCCAGTAGTATAGTGGGAGTCAATCAGCCCCAGCATTTT.

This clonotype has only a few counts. The CDR3 nucleotides read TGTGCCAGCAGCTCGGGGGGGCGGCAGCCCCAGCATTTT. Protein: CASSSGGRQPQHF. The genes are TRBV7-2 and TRBJ1-5; D may be TRBD1 (6 bases). V was clipped by 4 bases and J by 7 bases, with 11 bases between them. The length of the CDR3 is 13 residues. Germline loops: CDR1 SGHTA, CDR2 FQGNSA.

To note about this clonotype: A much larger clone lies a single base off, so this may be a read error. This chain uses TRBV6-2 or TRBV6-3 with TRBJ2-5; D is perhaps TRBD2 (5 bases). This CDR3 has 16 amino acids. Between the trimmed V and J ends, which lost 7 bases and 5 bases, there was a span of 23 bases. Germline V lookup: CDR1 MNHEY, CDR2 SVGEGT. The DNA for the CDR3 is TGTGCCAGCATAGGAGGAGTAGCACTCAGAGGGGAGACCCAGTACTTC. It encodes CASIGGVALRGETQYF.

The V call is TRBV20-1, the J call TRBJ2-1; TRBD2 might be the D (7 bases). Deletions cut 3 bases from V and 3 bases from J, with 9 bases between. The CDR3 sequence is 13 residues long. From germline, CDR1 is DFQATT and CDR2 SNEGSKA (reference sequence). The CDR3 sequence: CSARGGGYNEQFF. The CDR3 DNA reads TGCAGTGCTAGGGGAGGGGGCTACAATGAGCAGTTCTTC.

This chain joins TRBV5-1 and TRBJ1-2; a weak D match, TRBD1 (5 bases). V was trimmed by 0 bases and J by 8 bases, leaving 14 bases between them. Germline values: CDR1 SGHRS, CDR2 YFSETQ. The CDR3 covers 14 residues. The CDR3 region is CASSLVRGWPGYTF. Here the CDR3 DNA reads TGCGCCAGCAGCTTGGTCCGGGGGTGGCCGGGCTACACCTTC.

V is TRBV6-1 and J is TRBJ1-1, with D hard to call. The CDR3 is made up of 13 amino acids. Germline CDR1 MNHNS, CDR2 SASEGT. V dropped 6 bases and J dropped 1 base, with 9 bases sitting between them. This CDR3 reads CASSNNWNTEAFF. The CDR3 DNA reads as TGTGCCAGCAGCAACAACTGGAACACTGAAGCTTTCTTT.

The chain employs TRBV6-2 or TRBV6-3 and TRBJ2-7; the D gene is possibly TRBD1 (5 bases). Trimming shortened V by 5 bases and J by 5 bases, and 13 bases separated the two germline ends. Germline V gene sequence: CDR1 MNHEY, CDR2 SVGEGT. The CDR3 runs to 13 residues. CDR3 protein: CASSKGRGNEQYF. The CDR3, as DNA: TGTGCCAGCAGTAAGGGGCGAGGCAACGAGCAGTACTTC.

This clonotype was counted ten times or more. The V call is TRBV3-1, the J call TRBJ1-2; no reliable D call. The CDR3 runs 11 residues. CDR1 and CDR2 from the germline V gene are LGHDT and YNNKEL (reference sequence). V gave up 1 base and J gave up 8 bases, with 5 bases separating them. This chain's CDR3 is CASSQGRGYTF. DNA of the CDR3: TGTGCCAGCAGCCAAGGGCGGGGCTACACCTTC.

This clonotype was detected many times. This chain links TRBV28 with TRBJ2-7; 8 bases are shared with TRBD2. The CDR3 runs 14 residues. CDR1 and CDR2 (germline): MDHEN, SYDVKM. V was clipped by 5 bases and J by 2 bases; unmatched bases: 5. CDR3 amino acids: CASSLGGRTYEQYF. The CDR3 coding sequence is TGTGCCAGCAGTCTGGGCGGGAGGACCTACGAGCAGTACTTC.

CDR3 amino acids: CASSVGTSGSTDTQYF. DNA for the CDR3: TGTGCCAGCAGCGTAGGGACTAGCGGCAGCACAGATACGCAGTATTTT. V and J are TRBV9 and TRBJ2-3; 10 bases fit TRBD2. The V and J ends lost 0 bases and 0 bases, in that order; junction bases with no gene match: 1. This CDR3 has 16 amino acids. Germline V gives CDR1 SGDLS, CDR2 YYNGEE.